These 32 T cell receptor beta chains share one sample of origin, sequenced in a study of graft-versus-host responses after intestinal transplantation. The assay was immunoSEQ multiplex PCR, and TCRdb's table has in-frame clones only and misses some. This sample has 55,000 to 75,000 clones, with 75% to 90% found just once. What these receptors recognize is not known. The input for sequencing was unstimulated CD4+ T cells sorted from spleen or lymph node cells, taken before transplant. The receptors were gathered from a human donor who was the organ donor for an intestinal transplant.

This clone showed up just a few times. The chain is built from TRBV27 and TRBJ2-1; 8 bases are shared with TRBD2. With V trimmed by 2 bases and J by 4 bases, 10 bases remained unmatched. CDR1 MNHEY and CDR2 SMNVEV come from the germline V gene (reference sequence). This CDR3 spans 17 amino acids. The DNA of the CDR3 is TGTGCCAGCAGTTTAGGCCCTAGCGGGCTTAATTACAATGAGCAGTTCTTC. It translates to CASSLGPSGLNYNEQFF.

The CDR3 loop is CASSFMLETQYF. CDR3 DNA sequence: TGTGCCAGCAGCTTTATGTTGGAGACCCAGTACTTC. The V gene is TRBV11-2, the J gene TRBJ2-5; D remains unclear. This CDR3 is 12 amino acids long. Deletions cut 3 bases from V and 5 bases from J, with 7 bases between. Germline V lookup: CDR1 SGHAT, CDR2 FQNNGV.

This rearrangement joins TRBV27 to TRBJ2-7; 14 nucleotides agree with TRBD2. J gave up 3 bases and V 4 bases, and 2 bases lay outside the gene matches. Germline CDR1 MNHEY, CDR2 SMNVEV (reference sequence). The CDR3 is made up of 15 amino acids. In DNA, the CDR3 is TGTGCCAGCAGTTGGACTAGCGGGGGGAACTACGAGCAGTACGTC. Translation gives CASSWTSGGNYEQYV.

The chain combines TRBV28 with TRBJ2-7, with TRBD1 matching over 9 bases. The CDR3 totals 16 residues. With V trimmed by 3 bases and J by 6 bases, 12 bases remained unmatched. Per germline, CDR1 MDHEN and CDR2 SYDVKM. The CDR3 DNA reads TGTGCCAGCAGTTTCGCCGACAGGGGGTTAAATCGCGAGCAGTACGTC. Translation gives CASSFADRGLNREQYV.

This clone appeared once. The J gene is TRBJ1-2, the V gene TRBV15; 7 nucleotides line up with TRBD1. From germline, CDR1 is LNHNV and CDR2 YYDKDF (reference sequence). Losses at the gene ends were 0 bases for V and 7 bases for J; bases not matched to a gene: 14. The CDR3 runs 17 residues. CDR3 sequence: CATSRDLDRSLSGGYTF. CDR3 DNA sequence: TGTGCCACCAGCAGAGACCTGGACAGGTCCTTGAGTGGTGGCTACACCTTC. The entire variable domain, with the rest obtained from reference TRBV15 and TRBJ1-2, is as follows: DAMVIQNPRYQVTQFGKPVTLSCSQTLNHNVMYWYQQKSSQAPKLLFHYYDKDFNNEADTPDNFQSRRPNTSFCFLDIRSPGLGDTAMYLCATSRDLDRSLSGGYTFGSGTRLTVV.

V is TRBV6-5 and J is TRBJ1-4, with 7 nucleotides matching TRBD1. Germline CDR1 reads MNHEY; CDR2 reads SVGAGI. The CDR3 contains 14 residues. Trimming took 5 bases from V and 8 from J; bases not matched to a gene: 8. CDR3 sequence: CASSLLRDSEKLFF. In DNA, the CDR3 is TGTGCCAGCAGTCTACTCCGGGACAGCGAAAAACTGTTTTTT.

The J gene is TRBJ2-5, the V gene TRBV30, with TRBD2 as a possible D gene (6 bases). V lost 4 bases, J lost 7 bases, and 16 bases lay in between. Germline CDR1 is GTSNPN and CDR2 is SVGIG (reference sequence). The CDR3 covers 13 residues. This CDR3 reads CAWIIGGAGTQYF. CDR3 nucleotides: TGTGCCTGGATAATAGGAGGGGCCGGGACCCAGTACTTC.

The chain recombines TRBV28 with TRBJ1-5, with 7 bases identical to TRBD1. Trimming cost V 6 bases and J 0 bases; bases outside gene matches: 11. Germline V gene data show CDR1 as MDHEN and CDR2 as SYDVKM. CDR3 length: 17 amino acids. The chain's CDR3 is CASSSSGTAYSNQPQHF. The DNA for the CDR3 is TGTGCCAGCAGCTCTTCCGGGACAGCTTATAGCAATCAGCCCCAGCATTTT.

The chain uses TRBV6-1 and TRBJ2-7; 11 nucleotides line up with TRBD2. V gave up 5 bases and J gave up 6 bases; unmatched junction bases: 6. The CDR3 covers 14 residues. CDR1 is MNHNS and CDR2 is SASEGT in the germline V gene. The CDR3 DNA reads TGTGCCAGCAGTTTAACCGGGACTAGCGGCGAGCAGTACGTC. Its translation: CASSLTGTSGEQYV.

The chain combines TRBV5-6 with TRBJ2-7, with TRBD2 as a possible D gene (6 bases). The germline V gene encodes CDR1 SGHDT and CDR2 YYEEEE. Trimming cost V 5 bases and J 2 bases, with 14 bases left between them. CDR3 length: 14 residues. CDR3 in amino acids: CASRLGAGTYEQYV. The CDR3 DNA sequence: TGTGCCAGCAGGCTTGGGGCGGGGACCTACGAGCAGTACGTC.

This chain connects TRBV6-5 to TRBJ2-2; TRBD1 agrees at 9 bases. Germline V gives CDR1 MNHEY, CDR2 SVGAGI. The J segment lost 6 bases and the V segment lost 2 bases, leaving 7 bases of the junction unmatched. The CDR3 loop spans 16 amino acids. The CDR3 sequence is CASSYRTGVFPGELFF. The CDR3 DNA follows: TGTGCCAGCAGTTACCGGACAGGGGTCTTTCCCGGGGAGCTGTTTTTT.

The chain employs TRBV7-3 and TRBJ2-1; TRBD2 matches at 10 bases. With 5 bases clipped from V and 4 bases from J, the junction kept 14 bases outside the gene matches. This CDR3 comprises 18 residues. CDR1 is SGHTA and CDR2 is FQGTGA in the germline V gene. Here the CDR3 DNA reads TGTGCCAGCAGCCTCTCTAGCGGGGGCCCTAATAATTACAATGAGCAGTTCTTC. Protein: CASSLSSGGPNNYNEQFF. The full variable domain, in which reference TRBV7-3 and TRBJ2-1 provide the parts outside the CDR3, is GAGVSQTPSNKVTEKGKYVELRCDPISGHTALYWYRQSLGQGPEFLIYFQGTGAADDSGLPNDRFFAVRPEGSVSTLKIQRTERGDSAVYLCASSLSSGGPNNYNEQFFGPGTRLTVL.

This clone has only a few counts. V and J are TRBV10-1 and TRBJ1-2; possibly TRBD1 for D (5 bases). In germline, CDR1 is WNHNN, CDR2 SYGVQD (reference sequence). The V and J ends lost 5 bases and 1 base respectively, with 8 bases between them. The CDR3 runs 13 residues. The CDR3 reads CASSPGVNYGYTF. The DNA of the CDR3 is TGCGCCAGCAGTCCGGGGGTTAACTATGGCTACACCTTC.

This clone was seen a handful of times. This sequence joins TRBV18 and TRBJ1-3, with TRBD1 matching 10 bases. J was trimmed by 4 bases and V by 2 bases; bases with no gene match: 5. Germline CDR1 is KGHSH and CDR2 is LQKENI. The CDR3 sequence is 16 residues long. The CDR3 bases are TGTGCCAGCTCACCAGTGGACAGGGGGACCGGAAACACCATATATTTT. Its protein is CASSPVDRGTGNTIYF.

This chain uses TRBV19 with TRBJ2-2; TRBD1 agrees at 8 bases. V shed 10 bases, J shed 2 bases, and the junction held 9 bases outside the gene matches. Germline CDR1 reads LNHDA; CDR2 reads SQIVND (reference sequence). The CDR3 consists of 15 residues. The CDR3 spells CATTTGQDNTGELFF. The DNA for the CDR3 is TGTGCCACTACCACGGGACAGGATAACACCGGGGAGCTGTTTTTT. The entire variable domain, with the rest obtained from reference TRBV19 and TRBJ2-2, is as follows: DGGITQSPKYLFRKEGQNVTLSCEQNLNHDAMYWYRQDPGQGLRLIYYSQIVNDFQKGDIAEGYSVSREKKESFPLTVTSAQKNPTAFYLCATTTGQDNTGELFFGEGSRLTVL.

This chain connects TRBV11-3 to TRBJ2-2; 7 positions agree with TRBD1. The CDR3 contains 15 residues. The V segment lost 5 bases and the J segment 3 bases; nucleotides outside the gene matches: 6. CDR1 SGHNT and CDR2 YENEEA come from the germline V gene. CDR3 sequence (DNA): TGTGCCAGCAGCGCGCGACAGGGAGACACCGGGGAGCTGTTTTTT. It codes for CASSARQGDTGELFF.

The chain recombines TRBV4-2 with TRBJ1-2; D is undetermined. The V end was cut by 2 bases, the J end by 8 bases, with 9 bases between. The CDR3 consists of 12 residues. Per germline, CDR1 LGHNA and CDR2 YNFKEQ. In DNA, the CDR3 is TGTGCCAGCAGCCAAACAGAACTGGGCTACACCTTC. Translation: CASSQTELGYTF.

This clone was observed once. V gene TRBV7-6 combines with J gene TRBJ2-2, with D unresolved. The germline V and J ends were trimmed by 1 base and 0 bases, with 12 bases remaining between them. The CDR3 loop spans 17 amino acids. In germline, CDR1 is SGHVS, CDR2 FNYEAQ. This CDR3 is CASSLGHRRANTGELFF. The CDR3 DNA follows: TGTGCCAGCAGCTTAGGACACCGAAGAGCGAACACCGGGGAGCTGTTTTTT.

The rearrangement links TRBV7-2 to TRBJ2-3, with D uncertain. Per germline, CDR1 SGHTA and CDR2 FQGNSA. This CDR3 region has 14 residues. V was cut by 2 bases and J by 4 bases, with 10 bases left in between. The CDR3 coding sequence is TGTGCCAGCAGCTTAAGGCGGTCGGCAGATACGCAGTATTTT. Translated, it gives CASSLRRSADTQYF.

The CDR3 DNA is TGTGCCAGCAGTGAGCAGACAGGGGAGGGTCAGCCCCAGCATTTT. Amino acids: CASSEQTGEGQPQHF. The V and J genes are TRBV6-1 and TRBJ1-5; TRBD1 agrees at 8 bases. The CDR3 spans 15 residues. CDR1 MNHNS and CDR2 SASEGT come from the germline V gene. Trimming cost V 3 bases and J 6 bases; bases outside gene matches: 7.

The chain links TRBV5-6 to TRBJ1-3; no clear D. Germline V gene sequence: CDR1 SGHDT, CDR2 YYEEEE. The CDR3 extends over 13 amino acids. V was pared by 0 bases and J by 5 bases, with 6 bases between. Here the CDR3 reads CASSLGERNTIYF. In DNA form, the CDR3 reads TGTGCCAGCAGCTTGGGAGAACGAAACACCATATATTTT.

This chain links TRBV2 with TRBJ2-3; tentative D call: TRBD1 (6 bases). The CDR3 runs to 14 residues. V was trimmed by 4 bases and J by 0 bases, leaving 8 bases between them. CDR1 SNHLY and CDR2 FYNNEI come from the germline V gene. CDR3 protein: CASSGDKSTDTQYF. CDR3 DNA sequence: TGTGCCAGCAGTGGGGACAAGAGCACAGATACGCAGTATTTT.

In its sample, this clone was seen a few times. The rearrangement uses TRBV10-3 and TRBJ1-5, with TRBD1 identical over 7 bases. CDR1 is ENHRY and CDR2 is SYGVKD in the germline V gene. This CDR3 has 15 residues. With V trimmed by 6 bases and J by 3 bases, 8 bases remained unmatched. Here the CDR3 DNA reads TGTGCCATCAGCAACGAACAGGGGAACAATCAGCCCCAGCATTTT. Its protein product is CAISNEQGNNQPQHF.

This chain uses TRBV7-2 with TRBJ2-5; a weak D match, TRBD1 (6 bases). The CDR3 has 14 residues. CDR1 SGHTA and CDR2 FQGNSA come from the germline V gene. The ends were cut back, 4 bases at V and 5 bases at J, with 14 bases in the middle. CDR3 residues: CASSSLRGGETQYF. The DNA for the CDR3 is TGTGCCAGCAGCTCCCTCAGGGGTGGCGAGACCCAGTACTTC.

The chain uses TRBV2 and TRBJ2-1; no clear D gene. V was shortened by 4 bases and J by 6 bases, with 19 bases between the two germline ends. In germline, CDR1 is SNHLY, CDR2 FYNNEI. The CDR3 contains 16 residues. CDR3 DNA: TGTGCCAGCAGTGGCCCCAGAGGTGGGTACTCCAATGAGCAGTTCTTC. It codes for CASSGPRGGYSNEQFF.

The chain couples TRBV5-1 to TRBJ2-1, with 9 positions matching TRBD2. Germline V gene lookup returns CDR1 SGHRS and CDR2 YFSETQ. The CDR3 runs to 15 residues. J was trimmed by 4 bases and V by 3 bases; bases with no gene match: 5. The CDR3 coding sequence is TGCGCCAGCAGCTCGAGCGGGGGGATTTACAATGAGCAGTTCTTC. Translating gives CASSSSGGIYNEQFF.

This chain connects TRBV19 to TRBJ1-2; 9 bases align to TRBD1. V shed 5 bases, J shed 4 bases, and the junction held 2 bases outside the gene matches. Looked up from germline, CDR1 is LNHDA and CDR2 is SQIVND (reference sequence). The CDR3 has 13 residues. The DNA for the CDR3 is TGTGCCAGTAGTCCGACAGGGGGCTATGGCTACACCTTC. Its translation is CASSPTGGYGYTF.

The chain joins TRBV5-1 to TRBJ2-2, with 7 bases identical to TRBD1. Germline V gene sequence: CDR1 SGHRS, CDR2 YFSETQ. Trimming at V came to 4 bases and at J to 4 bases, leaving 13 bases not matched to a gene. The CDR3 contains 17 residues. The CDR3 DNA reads TGCGCCAGCAGCCCGGAAATTCGGGACAGACTCACCGGGGAGCTGTTTTTT. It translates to CASSPEIRDRLTGELFF.

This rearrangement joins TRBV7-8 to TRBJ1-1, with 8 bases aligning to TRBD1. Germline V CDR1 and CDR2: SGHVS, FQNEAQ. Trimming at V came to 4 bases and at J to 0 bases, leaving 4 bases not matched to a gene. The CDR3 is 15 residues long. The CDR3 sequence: CASSYGQGLNTEAFF. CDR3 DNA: TGTGCCAGCAGCTATGGACAGGGCCTGAACACTGAAGCTTTCTTT.

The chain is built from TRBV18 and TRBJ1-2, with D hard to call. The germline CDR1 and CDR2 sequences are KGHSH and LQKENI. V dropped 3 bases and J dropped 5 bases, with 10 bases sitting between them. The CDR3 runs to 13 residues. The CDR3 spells CASSPFEQYGYTF. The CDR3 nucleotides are TGTGCCAGCTCACCCTTTGAACAGTATGGCTACACCTTC.

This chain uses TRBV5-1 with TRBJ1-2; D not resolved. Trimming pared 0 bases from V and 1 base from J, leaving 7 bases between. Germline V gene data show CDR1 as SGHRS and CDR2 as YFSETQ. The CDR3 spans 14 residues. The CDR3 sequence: CASSLESVNYGYTF. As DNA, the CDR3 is TGCGCCAGCAGCTTGGAATCTGTTAACTATGGCTACACCTTC.

The CDR3 coding sequence is TGTGCCAGCAGTGTGGCCCCTCCATCAAATACCCAGCATTTT. Translation: CASSVAPPSNTQHF. This chain links TRBV6-1 with TRBJ1-5; no reliable D call. Germline-derived CDR1 and CDR2 are MNHNS and SASEGT. This CDR3 comprises 14 residues. Trimming shortened V by 4 bases and J by 11 bases, and 18 bases separated the two germline ends.